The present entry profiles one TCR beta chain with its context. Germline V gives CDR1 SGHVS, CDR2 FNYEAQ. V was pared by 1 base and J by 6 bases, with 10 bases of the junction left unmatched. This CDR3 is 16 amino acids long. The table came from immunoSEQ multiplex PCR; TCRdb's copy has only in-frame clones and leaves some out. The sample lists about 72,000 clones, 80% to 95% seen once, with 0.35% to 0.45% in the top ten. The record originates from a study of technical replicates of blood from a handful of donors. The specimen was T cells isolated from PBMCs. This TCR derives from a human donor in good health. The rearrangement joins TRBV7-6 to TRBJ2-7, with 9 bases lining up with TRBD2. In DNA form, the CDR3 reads TGTGCCAGCAGCTTAGACAGAGCGGGAGGTTTTAGCGAGCAGTACTTC. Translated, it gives CASSLDRAGGFSEQYF.